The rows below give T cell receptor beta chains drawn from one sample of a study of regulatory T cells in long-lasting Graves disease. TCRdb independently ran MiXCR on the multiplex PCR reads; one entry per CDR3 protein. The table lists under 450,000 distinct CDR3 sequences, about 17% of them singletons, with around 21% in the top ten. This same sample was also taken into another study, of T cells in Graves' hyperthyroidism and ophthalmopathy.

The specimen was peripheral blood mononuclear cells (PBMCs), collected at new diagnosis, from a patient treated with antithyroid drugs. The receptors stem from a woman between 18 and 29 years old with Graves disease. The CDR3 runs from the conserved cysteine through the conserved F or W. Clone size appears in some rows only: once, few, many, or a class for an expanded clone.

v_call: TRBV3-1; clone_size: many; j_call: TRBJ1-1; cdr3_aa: CASSQGGGAFF
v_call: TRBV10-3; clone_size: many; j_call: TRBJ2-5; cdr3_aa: CAISDFPGAETQYF
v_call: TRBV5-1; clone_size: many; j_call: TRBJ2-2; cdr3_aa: CASSSGVRNTGELFF
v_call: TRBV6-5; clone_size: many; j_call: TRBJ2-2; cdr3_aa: CASSSADLTGELFF
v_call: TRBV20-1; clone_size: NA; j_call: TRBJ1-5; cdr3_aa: CSASRQEFSNQPQHF
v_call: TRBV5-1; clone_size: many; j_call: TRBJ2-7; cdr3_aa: CASSLAQGSYEQYF
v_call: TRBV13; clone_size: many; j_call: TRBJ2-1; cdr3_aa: CASSGGAGTIYNEQFF
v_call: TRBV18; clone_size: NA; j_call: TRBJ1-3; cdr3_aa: CASSPSPRGNTIYF
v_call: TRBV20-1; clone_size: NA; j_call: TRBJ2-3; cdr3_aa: CSATDTGISTDTQYF
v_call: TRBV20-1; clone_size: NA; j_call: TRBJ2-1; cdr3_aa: CSARDPLAGGYNEQFF
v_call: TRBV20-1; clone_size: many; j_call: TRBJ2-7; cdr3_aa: CSANLESYEQYF
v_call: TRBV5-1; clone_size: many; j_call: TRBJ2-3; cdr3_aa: CASSLPVSTDTQYF
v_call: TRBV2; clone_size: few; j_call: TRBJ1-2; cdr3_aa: CARARFYGYTF
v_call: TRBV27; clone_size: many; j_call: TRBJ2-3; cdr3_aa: CASSFSGNTDTQYF
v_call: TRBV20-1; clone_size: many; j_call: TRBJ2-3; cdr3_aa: CSAPKRQDFYTDTQYF
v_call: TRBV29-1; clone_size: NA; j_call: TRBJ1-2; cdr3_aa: CSVGEGAGYTF
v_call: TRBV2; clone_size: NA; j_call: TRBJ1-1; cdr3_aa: CASMTLPNTEAFF
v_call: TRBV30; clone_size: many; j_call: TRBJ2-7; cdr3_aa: CAWSVPPGAGDPYEQYF
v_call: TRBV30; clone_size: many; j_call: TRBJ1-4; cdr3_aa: CAWSVGPVGLFF
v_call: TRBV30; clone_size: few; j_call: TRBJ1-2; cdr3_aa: CAWSGTVGVYTF
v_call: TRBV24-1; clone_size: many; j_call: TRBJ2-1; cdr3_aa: CATSDRLAGGGWDNEQFF
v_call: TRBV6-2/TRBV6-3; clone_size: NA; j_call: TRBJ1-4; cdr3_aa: CASSYLTEKLFF
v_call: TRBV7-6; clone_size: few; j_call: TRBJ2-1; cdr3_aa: CASSLGTLAGGNEQFF
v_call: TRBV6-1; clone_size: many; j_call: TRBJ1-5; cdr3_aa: CASSELLPWGLSDQPQHF
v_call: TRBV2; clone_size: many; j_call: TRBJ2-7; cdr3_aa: CASSLASSYEQYF
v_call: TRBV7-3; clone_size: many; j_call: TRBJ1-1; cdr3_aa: CASSLRRPTEAFF
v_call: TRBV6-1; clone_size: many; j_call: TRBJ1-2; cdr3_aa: CASSEARSEAYGYTF
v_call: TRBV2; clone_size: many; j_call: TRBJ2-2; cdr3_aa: CASNRQGANTGELFF
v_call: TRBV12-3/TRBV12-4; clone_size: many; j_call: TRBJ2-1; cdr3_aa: CASSPRTGARGNEQFF
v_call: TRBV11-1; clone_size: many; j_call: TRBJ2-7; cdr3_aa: CASSPAGGGEYF
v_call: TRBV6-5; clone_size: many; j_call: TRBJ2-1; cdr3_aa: CASSYARGGNEQFF
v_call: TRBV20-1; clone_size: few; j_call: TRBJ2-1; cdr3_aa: CSASSQGLSYNEQFF
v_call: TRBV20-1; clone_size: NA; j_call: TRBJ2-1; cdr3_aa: CSASRTSSNEQFF
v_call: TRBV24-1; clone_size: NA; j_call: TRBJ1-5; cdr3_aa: CATSDFGTKQPQHF
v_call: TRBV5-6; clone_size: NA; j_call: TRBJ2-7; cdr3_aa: CASSLGGTVYEQYF
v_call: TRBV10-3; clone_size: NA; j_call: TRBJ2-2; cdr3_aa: CAIKRGLTGTTGELFF
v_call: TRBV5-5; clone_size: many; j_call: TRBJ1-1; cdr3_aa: CASSSGWNTEAFF
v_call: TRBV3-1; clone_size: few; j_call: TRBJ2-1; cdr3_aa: CASSQVLRGYYYNEQFF
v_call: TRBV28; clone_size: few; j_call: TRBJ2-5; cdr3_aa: CASTTGPTRQETQYF
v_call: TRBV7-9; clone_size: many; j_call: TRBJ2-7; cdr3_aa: CASSLIPSGTYEQYF
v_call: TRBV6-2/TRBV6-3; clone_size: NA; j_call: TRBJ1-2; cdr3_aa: CASSSSPGGCYGYTF
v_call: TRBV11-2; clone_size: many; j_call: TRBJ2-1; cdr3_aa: CASSWTGRGSEQFF
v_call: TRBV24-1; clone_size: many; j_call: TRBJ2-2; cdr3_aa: CATRSQGSGELFF
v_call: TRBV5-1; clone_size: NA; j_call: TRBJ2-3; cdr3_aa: CASSSGTSSDTQYF
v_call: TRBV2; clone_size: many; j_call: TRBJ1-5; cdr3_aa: CASSDGGVVSNQPQHF
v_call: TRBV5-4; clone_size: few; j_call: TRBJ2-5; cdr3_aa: CASSLTPSETQYF
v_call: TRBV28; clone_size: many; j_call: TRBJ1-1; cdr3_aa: CASSTPGIGTEAFF
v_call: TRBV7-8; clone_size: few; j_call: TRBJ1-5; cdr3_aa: CASSLPPQPQHF
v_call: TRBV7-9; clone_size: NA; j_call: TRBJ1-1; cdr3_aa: CASSLVPPGSQAFF
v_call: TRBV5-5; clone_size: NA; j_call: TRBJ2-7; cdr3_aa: CASSLQAGEQYF
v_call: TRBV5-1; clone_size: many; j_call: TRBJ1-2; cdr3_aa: CASSPGQGVRGNYGYTF
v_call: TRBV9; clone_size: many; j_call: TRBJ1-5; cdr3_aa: CASSVAGVDQPQHF
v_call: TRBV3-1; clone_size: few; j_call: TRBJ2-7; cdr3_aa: CASSQGGFLGVPSYEQYF
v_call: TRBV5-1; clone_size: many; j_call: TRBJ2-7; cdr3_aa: CASSRGSPYEQYF
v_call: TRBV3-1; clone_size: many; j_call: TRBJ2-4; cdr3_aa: CASSQARAGLAKNIQYF